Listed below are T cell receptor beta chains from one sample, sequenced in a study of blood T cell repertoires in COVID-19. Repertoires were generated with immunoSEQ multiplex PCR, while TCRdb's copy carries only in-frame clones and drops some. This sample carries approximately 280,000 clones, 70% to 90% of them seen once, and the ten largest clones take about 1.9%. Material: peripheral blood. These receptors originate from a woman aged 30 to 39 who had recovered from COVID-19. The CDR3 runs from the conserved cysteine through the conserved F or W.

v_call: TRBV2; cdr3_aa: CASVREESNQPQHF
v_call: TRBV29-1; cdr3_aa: CSVEGPVNTGELFF
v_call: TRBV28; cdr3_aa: CASSSALGQGEAFF
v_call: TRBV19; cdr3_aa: CASSMSGTNTGELFF
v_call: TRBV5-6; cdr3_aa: CASRGDRNYGYTF
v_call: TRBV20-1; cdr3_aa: CSASVRDGSTGELFF
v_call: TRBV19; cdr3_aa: CASTGKSGEAFF
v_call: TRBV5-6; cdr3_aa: CASSLLGNTIYF
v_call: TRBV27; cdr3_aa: CASWDRGREQYF
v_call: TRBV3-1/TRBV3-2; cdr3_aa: CASSLERTGGSEAFF
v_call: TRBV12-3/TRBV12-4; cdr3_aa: CASSWTDNEQFF
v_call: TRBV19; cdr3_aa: CASSIDRSNQPQHF
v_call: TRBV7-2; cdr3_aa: CASSLLAGDTGELFF
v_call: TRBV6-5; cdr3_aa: CASLRGLDEAFF
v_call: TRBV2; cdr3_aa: CASSDLVNEKLFF
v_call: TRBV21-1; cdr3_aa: CASSKVVVRQDSNQPQHF
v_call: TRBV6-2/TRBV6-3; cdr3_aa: CASSYEPGQGDYGYTF
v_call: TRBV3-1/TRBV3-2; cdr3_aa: CASSRGRTANTGELFF
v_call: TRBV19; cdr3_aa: CASSMQNYGYTF
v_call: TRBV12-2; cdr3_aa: CASRGPGLAGGWTNEQFF
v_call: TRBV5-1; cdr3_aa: CASSLADLTVAAEAFF
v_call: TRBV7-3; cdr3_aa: CASSFVRGDIGTQYF
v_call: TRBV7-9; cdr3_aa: CASSPGTGGAGEKLFF
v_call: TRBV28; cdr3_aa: CASSFQGPYNQPQHF